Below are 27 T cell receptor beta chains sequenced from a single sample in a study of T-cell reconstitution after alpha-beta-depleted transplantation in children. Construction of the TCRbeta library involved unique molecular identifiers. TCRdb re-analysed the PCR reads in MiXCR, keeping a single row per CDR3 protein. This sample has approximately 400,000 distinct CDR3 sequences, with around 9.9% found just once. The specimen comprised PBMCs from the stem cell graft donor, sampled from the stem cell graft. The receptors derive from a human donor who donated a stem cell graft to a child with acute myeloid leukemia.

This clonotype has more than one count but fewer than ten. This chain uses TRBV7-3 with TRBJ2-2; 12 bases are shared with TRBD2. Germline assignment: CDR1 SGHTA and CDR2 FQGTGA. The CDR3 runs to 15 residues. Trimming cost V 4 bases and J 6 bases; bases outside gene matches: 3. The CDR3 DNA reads TGTGCCAGCAGCTCCCTAGCGGGAGGGCCCGGGGAGCTGTTTTTT. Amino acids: CASSSLAGGPGELFF.

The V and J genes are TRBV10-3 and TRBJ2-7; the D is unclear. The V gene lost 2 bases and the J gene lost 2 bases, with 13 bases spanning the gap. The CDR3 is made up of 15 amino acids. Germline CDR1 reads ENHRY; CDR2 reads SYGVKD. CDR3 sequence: CAISEPTRPAYEQYF. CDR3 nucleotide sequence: TGTGCCATCAGTGAGCCGACACGGCCTGCCTACGAGCAGTACTTC.

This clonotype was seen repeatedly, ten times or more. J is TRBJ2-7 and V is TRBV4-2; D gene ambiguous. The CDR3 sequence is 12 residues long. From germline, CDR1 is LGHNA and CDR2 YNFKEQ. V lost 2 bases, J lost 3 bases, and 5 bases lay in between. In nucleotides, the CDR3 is TGTGCCAGCAGCCAATCGGACTACGAGCAGTACTTC. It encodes CASSQSDYEQYF.

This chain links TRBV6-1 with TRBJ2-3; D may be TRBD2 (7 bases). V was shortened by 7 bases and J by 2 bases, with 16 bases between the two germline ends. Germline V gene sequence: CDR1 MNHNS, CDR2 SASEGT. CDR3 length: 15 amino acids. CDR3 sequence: CASTLAGAPTDTQYF. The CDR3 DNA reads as TGTGCCAGCACCCTCGCGGGGGCGCCCACAGATACGCAGTATTTT.

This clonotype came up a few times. The CDR3 sequence: CASLDNAGQPQHF. CDR3 in DNA: TGTGCCAGCCTTGACAACGCGGGACAGCCCCAGCATTTT. The chain uses TRBV3-1 and TRBJ1-5; no clear D gene. With 8 bases removed from V and 7 bases from J, the gap between germline ends came to 15 bases. The CDR3 covers 13 residues. Germline V gives CDR1 LGHDT, CDR2 YNNKEL (reference sequence).

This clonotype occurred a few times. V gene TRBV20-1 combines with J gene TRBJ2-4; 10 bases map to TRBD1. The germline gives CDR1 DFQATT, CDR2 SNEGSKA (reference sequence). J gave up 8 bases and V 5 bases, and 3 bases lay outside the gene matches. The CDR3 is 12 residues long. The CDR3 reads CSAPDRGDIQYF. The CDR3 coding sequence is TGCAGTGCTCCGGACAGGGGGGACATTCAGTACTTC.

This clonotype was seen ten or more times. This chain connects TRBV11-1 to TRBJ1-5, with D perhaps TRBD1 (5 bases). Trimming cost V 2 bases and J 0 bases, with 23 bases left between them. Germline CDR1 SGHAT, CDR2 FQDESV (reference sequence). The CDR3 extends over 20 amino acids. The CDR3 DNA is TGTGCCAGCAGCTTATTCGTGGGAATGGGACCTTTGTATAGCAATCAGCCCCAGCATTTT. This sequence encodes CASSLFVGMGPLYSNQPQHF.

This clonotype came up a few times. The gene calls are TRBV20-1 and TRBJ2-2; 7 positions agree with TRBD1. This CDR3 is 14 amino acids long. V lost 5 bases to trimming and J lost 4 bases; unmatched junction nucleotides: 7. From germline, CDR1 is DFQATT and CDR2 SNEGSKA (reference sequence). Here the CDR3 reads CSALGTVRTGELFF. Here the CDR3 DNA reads TGCAGTGCTCTCGGGACAGTCCGCACCGGGGAGCTGTTTTTT.

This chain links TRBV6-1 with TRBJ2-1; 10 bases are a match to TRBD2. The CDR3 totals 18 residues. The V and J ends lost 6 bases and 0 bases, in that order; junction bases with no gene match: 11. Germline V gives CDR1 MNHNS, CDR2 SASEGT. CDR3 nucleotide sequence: TGTGCCAGCAGGGGGACTAGCGAGGGATGGAGCTCCTACAATGAGCAGTTCTTC. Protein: CASRGTSEGWSSYNEQFF.

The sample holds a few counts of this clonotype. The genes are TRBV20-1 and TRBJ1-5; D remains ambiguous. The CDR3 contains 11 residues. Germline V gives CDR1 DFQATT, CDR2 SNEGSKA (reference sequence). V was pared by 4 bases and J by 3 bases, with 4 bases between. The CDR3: CSATHNQPQHF. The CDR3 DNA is TGCAGTGCTACCCACAATCAGCCCCAGCATTTT.

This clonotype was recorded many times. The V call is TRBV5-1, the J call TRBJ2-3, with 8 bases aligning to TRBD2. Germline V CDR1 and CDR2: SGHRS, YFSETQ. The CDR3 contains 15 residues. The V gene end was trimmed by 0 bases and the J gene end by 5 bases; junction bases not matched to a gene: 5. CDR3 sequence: CASSLVFAGGDTQYF. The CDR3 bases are TGCGCCAGCAGCTTGGTTTTTGCGGGGGGAGATACGCAGTATTTT.

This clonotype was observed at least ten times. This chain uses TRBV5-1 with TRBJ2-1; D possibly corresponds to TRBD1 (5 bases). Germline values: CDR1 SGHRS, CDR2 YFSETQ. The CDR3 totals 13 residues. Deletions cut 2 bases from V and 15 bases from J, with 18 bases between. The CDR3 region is CASSFDSVPYAFF. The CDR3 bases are TGCGCCAGCAGCTTCGACAGTGTACCCTACGCGTTCTTC.

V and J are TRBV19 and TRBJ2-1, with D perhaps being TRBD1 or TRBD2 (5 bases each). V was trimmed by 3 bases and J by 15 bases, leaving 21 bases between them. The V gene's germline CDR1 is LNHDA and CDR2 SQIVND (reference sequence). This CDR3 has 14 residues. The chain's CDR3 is CASSISGVGGLTFF. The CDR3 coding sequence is TGTGCCAGTAGTATTTCTGGGGTTGGGGGTCTGACGTTCTTC. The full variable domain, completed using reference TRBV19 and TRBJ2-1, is DGGITQSPKYLFRKEGQNVTLSCEQNLNHDAMYWYRQDPGQGLRLIYYSQIVNDFQKGDIAEGYSVSREKKESFPLTVTSAQKNPTAFYLCASSISGVGGLTFFGPGTRLTVL.

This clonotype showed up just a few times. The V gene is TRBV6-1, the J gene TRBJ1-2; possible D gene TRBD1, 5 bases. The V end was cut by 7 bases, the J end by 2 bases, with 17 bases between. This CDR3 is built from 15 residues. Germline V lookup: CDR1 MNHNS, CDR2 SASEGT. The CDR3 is CASNNPGFVNYGYTF. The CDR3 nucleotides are TGTGCCAGCAATAACCCAGGGTTTGTGAACTATGGCTACACCTTC.

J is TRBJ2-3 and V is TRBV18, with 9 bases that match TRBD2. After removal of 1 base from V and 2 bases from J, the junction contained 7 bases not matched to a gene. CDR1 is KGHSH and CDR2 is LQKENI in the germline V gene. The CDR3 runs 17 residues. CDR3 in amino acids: CASSPRQAGGDTDTQYF. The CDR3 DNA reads TGTGCCAGCTCACCACGACAAGCGGGGGGCGACACAGATACGCAGTATTTT.

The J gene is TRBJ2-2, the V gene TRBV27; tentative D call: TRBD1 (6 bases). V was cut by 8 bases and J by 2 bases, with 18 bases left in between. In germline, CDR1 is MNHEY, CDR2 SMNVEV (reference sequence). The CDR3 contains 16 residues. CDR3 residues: CASRDTTLPNTGELFF. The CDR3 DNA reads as TGTGCCAGCCGGGACACCACACTTCCAAACACCGGGGAGCTGTTTTTT.

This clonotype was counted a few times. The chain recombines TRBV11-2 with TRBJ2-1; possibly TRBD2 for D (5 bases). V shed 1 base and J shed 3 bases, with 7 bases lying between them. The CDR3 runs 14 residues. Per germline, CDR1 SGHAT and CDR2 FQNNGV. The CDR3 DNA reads TGTGCCAGCAGCTTAGCGGGGAACTACAATGAGCAGTTCTTC. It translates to CASSLAGNYNEQFF.

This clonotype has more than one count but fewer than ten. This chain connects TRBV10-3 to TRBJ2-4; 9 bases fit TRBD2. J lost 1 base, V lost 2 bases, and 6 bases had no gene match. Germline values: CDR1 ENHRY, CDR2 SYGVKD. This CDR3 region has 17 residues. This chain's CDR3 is CAISERLAGLAKNIQYF. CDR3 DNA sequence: TGTGCCATCAGTGAGAGGCTAGCGGGACTTGCCAAAAACATTCAGTACTTC.

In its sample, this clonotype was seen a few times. The CDR3, as DNA: TGTGCCAGCAGCTTAGCGGATCCGGGTAACTATGGCTACACCTTC. Encoded protein: CASSLADPGNYGYTF. The V and J genes are TRBV7-8 and TRBJ1-2, with unresolved D. Per the germline V gene, CDR1 is SGHVS and CDR2 is FQNEAQ. The germline V and J ends were trimmed by 0 bases and 1 base, with 9 bases remaining between them. CDR3 length: 15 amino acids.

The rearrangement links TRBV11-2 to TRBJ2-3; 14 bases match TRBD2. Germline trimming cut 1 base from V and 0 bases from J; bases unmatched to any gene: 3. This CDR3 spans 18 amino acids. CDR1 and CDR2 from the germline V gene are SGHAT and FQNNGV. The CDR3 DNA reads TGTGCCAGCAGCTTAGTGGGACTAGCGGGAGAGAGCACAGATACGCAGTATTTT. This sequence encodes CASSLVGLAGESTDTQYF. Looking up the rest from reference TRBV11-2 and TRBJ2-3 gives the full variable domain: EAGVAQSPRYKIIEKRQSVAFWCNPISGHATLYWYQQILGQGPKLLIQFQNNGVVDDSQLPKDRFSAERLKGVDSTLKIQPAKLEDSAVYLCASSLVGLAGESTDTQYFGPGTRLTVL.

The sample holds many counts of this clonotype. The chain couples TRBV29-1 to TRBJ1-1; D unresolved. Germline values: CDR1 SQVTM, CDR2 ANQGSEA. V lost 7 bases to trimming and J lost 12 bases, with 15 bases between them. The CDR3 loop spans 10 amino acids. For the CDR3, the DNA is TGCAGCGCCGAACAGTCTGGGACTTTCTTT. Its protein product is CSAEQSGTFF.

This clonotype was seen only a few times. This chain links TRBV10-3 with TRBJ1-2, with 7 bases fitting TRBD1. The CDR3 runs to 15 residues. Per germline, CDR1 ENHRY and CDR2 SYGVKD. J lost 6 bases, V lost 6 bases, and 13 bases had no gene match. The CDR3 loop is CAIRTPTGLEHGYTF. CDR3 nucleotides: TGTGCCATCAGGACACCGACAGGGTTGGAACATGGCTACACCTTC.

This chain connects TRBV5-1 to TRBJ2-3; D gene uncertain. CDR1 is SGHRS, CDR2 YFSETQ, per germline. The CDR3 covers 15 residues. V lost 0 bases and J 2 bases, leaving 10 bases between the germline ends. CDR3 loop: CASSLEGGPTDTQYF. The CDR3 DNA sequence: TGCGCCAGCAGCTTGGAAGGTGGCCCCACAGATACGCAGTATTTT.

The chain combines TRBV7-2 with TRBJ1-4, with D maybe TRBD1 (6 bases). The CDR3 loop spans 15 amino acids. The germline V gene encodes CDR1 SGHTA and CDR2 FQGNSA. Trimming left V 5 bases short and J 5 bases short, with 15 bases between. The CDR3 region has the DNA TGTGCCAGCAGCCCTGTTGGGGGGCTGAATGAAAAACTGTTTTTT. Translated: CASSPVGGLNEKLFF.

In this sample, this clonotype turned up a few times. CDR3 in amino acids: CASSTAGQGYEQYF. Written as DNA, the CDR3 is TGTGCCAGCAGCACTGCGGGACAGGGCTACGAGCAGTACTTC. This chain connects TRBV7-9 to TRBJ2-7; TRBD1 matches 9 bases. The ends lost 5 bases at V and 3 bases at J; junction bases unmatched: 5. The CDR3 runs to 14 residues. Germline values: CDR1 SEHNR, CDR2 FQNEAQ (reference sequence).

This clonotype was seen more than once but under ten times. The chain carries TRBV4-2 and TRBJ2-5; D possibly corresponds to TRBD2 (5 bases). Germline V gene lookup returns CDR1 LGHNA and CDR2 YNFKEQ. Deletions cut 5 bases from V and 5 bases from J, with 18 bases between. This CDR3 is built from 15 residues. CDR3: CASSETGSPGETQYF. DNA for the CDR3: TGTGCCAGCAGCGAAACGGGGTCCCCGGGGGAGACCCAGTACTTC.

In DNA form, the CDR3 reads TGTGCCTGGAGTCTGGGGGGCAATGAAAAACTGTTTTTT. Its translation: CAWSLGGNEKLFF. This chain joins TRBV30 and TRBJ1-4; tentatively, D is TRBD1 (6 bases). Trimming took 2 bases from V and 5 from J, leaving 9 bases between them. The germline V gene has CDR1 GTSNPN and CDR2 SVGIG (reference sequence). The CDR3 covers 13 residues.